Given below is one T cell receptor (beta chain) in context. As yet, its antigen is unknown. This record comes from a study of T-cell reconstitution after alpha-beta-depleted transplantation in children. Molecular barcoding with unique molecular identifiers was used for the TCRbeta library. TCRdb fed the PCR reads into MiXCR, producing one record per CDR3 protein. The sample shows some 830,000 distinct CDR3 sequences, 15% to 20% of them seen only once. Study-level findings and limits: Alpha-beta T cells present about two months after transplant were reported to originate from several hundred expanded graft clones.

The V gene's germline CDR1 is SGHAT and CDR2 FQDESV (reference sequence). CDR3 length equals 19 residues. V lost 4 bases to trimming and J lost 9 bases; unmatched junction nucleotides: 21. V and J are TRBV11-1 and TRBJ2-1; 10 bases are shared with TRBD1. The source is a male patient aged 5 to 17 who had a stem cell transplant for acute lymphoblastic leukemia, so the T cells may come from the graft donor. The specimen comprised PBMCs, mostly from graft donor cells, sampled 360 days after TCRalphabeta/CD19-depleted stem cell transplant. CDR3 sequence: CASSSRQGARRTGLFEQFF. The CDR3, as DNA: TGTGCCAGCAGCTCGAGACAGGGGGCGAGGCGGACGGGGCTTTTTGAGCAGTTCTTC.